Below, 4 T cell receptor beta chains from the same sample are listed, as sequenced in a study of OX40 agonist ivuxolimab in advanced cancers. The protocol was immunoSEQ multiplex PCR, while the TCRdb copy is restricted to in-frame clones and leaves out a portion. This sample has tens of thousands of clones, with about nine tenths found just once. The sample was CD4+ or CD8+ T cells sorted from blood, taken in a trial of the OX40 agonist ivuxolimab. The receptor source for this set is an adult with an advanced solid tumor such as melanoma, head and neck, liver or kidney cancer.

This clone was detected only a few times. V is TRBV28 and J is TRBJ1-2; 7 bases are shared with TRBD1. The germline CDR1 and CDR2 sequences are MDHEN and SYDVKM. V shed 3 bases and J 0 bases; nucleotides not matched to a gene: 7. The CDR3 spans 16 residues. Here the CDR3 reads CASSLGRGPTNYGYTF. Written as DNA, the CDR3 is TGTGCCAGCAGTTTGGGGAGGGGGCCTACTAACTATGGCTACACCTTC.

The chain uses TRBV28 and TRBJ1-5; D gene uncertain. V was trimmed by 6 bases and J by 4 bases, leaving 13 bases between them. Germline values: CDR1 MDHEN, CDR2 SYDVKM. There are 14 residues in the CDR3. The CDR3 coding sequence is TGTGCCAGCAGATCCAGGAGAAGGAATCAGCCCCAGCATTTT. Its translation is CASRSRRRNQPQHF. Full variable domain (rest looked up from reference TRBV28 and TRBJ1-5): DVKVTQSSRYLVKRTGEKVFLECVQDMDHENMFWYRQDPGLGLRLIYFSYDVKMKEKGDIPEGYSVSREKKERFSLILESASTNQTSMYLCASRSRRRNQPQHFGDGTRLSIL.

As DNA, the CDR3 is TGTGCCAGCAGTGCCTTCCGGGACAGCAAGAACCAAGAGACCCAGTACTTC. This translates into CASSAFRDSKNQETQYF. The rearrangement joins TRBV27 to TRBJ2-5, with 7 nucleotides matching TRBD1. The germline gives CDR1 MNHEY, CDR2 SMNVEV (reference sequence). V was pared by 5 bases and J by 0 bases, with 12 bases of the junction left unmatched. The CDR3 has 17 amino acids.

The chain carries TRBV10-2 and TRBJ2-1; no reliable D call. This CDR3 comprises 13 residues. Between the trimmed V and J ends, which lost 3 bases and 1 base, there was a span of 4 bases. The V gene's germline CDR1 is WSHSY and CDR2 SAAADI. The CDR3 nucleotides read TGCGCCAGCAGTGATGGTTCCTACAATGAGCAGTTCTTC. Its translation is CASSDGSYNEQFF.